The 21 T cell receptor beta chains listed next were all sequenced from one sample in a study of somatic mutations in cytotoxic T cells in rheumatoid arthritis (dated by TCRdb to about 2017). The library relied on the immunoSEQ multiplex PCR assay. TCRdb limited this immuneACCESS table to in-frame rearrangements with V and J called. A share of clones is missing; checked studies link under half to unresolved V genes, and the rest is unexplained. The sample table records some 25,000 clones; roughly 80% of these occur just once. Around 10% of the sample comes from the top ten. The sample was CD8+ T cells sorted from blood. The source of these receptors is a woman in her late teens or twenties in good health.

The V and J genes are TRBV27 and TRBJ2-5, with a tentative D call TRBD1 (6 bases). The CDR3 contains 16 residues. CDR1 is MNHEY, CDR2 SMNVEV, per germline (reference sequence). The ends were cut back, 4 bases at V and 0 bases at J, with 15 bases in the middle. The CDR3 DNA is TGTGCCAGCAGTTCCCAGGGGACAAGGTACCAAGAGACCCAGTACTTC. Amino acid sequence: CASSSQGTRYQETQYF.

V is TRBV19 and J is TRBJ2-7; D is uncertain. Per germline, CDR1 LNHDA and CDR2 SQIVND (reference sequence). V lost 5 bases and J lost 1, with 12 bases in between. The CDR3 extends over 14 amino acids. The CDR3 nucleotides read TGTGCCAGTAGTGGGTCGGCCTCGTCCTACGAGCAGTACTTC. Translating it yields CASSGSASSYEQYF. Complete variable domain (other parts from reference TRBV19 and TRBJ2-7): DGGITQSPKYLFRKEGQNVTLSCEQNLNHDAMYWYRQDPGQGLRLIYYSQIVNDFQKGDIAEGYSVSREKKESFPLTVTSAQKNPTAFYLCASSGSASSYEQYFGPGTRLTVT.

The CDR3 bases are TGTGCCAGCAGCCAACTCCCGGGACAGGGTCACAATGAGCAGTTCTTC. It is translated as CASSQLPGQGHNEQFF. The chain uses TRBV14 and TRBJ2-1; 9 bases map to TRBD1. The CDR3 consists of 16 residues. Trimming at V came to 2 bases and at J to 5 bases, leaving 7 bases not matched to a gene. The germline gives CDR1 SGHDN, CDR2 FVKESK. Together with reference TRBV14 and TRBJ2-1, the CDR3 gives the full variable domain: EAGVTQFPSHSVIEKGQTVTLRCDPISGHDNLYWYRRVMGKEIKFLLHFVKESKQDESGMPNNRFLAERTGGTYSTLKVQPAELEDSGVYFCASSQLPGQGHNEQFFGPGTRLTVL.

The J gene is TRBJ2-7, the V gene TRBV30, with 9 nucleotides matching TRBD2. Germline loops: CDR1 GTSNPN, CDR2 SVGIG (reference sequence). The CDR3 runs to 16 residues. V gave up 3 bases and J gave up 4 bases; unmatched junction bases: 13. CDR3 coding DNA: TGTGCCTGGAGCGTTTGGGTGGCTAGCGGGAAATACGAGCAGTACTTC. Amino acids: CAWSVWVASGKYEQYF.

The genes are TRBV5-1 and TRBJ2-1; 7 positions agree with TRBD1. V dropped 1 base and J dropped 4; count of bases not matched to a gene: 5. The germline gives CDR1 SGHRS, CDR2 YFSETQ. The CDR3 has 15 residues. This CDR3 is CASSLTDRAYNEQFF. The CDR3 DNA is TGCGCCAGCAGCTTGACCGACAGGGCTTACAATGAGCAGTTCTTC. Complete variable domain (other parts from reference TRBV5-1 and TRBJ2-1): KAGVTQTPRYLIKTRGQQVTLSCSPISGHRSVSWYQQTPGQGLQFLFEYFSETQRNKGNFPGRFSGRQFSNSRSEMNVSTLELGDSALYLCASSLTDRAYNEQFFGPGTRLTVL.

The CDR3 sequence is CASSYLAKNIQYF. DNA for the CDR3: TGTGCCAGCAGTTATCTAGCCAAAAACATTCAGTACTTC. The gene calls are TRBV6-6 and TRBJ2-4; D not certain. The CDR3 contains 13 residues. Germline-derived CDR1 and CDR2 are MNHNY and SVGAGI (reference sequence). Trimming took off 3 bases at V and 0 bases at J, with 3 bases between the two ends.

J is TRBJ2-2 and V is TRBV27; 12 bases align to TRBD2. In germline, CDR1 is MNHEY, CDR2 SMNVEV (reference sequence). V gave up 6 bases and J gave up 6 bases; unmatched junction bases: 8. The CDR3 contains 16 residues. For the CDR3, the DNA is TGTGCCAGCAGCATAGGGACTAGCGGGCAAGCCGGGGAGCTGTTTTTT. Protein product: CASSIGTSGQAGELFF.

The rearrangement links TRBV7-6 to TRBJ2-1; perhaps D is TRBD1 or TRBD2 (6 bases each). Germline CDR1 reads SGHVS; CDR2 reads FNYEAQ. The CDR3 extends over 14 amino acids. Trimming removed 5 bases from V and 5 bases from J, with 13 bases in between. The CDR3 DNA reads TGTGCCAGCAGCCCGCGGGACAAGAACAATGAGCAGTTCTTC. Its translation: CASSPRDKNNEQFF. Complete variable domain (other parts from reference TRBV7-6 and TRBJ2-1): GAGVSQSPRYKVTKRGQDVALRCDPISGHVSLYWYRQALGQGPEFLTYFNYEAQQDKSGLPNDRFSAERPEGSISTLTIQRTEQRDSAMYRCASSPRDKNNEQFFGPGTRLTVL.

The table lists this clone with a few counts. This chain links TRBV28 with TRBJ1-6; D remains unclear. This CDR3 region has 15 residues. The V gene lost 2 bases and the J gene lost 0 bases, with 5 bases spanning the gap. The germline CDR1 and CDR2 sequences are MDHEN and SYDVKM. The CDR3 nucleotides read TGTGCCAGCAGTTTAGCATCCTCCTATAATTCACCCCTCCACTTT. Translated, it gives CASSLASSYNSPLHF.

This chain uses TRBV10-3 with TRBJ1-1; 9 nucleotides align to TRBD1. The CDR3 is 15 amino acids. V was pared by 2 bases and J by 1 base, with 2 bases of the junction left unmatched. Looked up from germline, CDR1 is ENHRY and CDR2 is SYGVKD. CDR3 coding DNA: TGTGCCATCAGTGAGCCGACAGGGGGGAACACTGAAGCTTTCTTT. Encoded protein: CAISEPTGGNTEAFF.

J is TRBJ1-1 and V is TRBV19, with D tentatively TRBD1 (5 bases). Germline assignment: CDR1 LNHDA and CDR2 SQIVND (reference sequence). The CDR3 length is 12 residues. The V end lost 3 bases, the J end lost 5 bases, and 7 bases lay between the germline ends. The CDR3 sequence: CASSMGGTEAFF. CDR3 nucleotides: TGTGCCAGTAGTATGGGGGGGACTGAAGCTTTCTTT.

V is TRBV6-5 and J is TRBJ2-1, with a possible D match to TRBD2 (6 bases). The CDR3 sequence is 14 residues long. The germline V and J ends were trimmed by 6 bases and 0 bases, with 9 bases remaining between them. Germline V gene data show CDR1 as MNHEY and CDR2 as SVGAGI. The CDR3 reads CASSPTSSYNEQFF. The CDR3 region has the DNA TGTGCCAGCAGCCCGACTAGCTCCTACAATGAGCAGTTCTTC.

This chain connects TRBV2 to TRBJ2-3; D perhaps matches TRBD2 (5 bases). Germline loops: CDR1 SNHLY, CDR2 FYNNEI. V lost 1 base and J 6 bases, leaving 17 bases between the germline ends. The CDR3 extends over 16 amino acids. The CDR3 DNA reads as TGTGCCAGCAGTGAAGGGACTTCTCCCACCGTCGATACGCAGTATTTT. This encodes CASSEGTSPTVDTQYF.

The V call is TRBV2, the J call TRBJ2-7; 8 positions match TRBD1. V shed 8 bases, J shed 3 bases, and the junction held 18 bases outside the gene matches. In germline, CDR1 is SNHLY, CDR2 FYNNEI. The CDR3 covers 17 residues. CDR3: CASGGRGQVGIYYEQYV. The CDR3 DNA is TGTGCCAGCGGGGGACGGGGACAGGTTGGGATCTACTACGAGCAGTACGTC.

A few counts support this clone. The chain has TRBV4-1 and TRBJ2-1, with D tentatively TRBD1 (5 bases). This CDR3 is built from 16 residues. V gave up 0 bases and J gave up 0 bases, with 9 bases separating them. Germline V gene sequence: CDR1 MGHRA, CDR2 YSYEKL. CDR3: CASSQDWGPSYNEQFF. The CDR3 DNA follows: TGCGCCAGCAGCCAAGATTGGGGCCCCTCCTACAATGAGCAGTTCTTC.

The chain is built from TRBV11-2 and TRBJ2-1; 14 bases match TRBD2. V dropped 5 bases and J dropped 11; count of bases not matched to a gene: 11. CDR1 is SGHAT and CDR2 is FQNNGV in the germline V gene. This CDR3 is built from 16 residues. The DNA for the CDR3 is TGTGCCAGCAGCCCCCTAGTGGGGACTAGCGGGGGAAAGCAGTTCTTC. Protein sequence: CASSPLVGTSGGKQFF.

The chain uses TRBV7-9 and TRBJ1-5; D is unclear. CDR1 is SEHNR, CDR2 FQNEAQ, per germline (reference sequence). V was cut by 2 bases and J by 3 bases, with 11 bases left in between. The CDR3 sequence is 15 residues long. The CDR3, as DNA: TGTGCCAGCAGCTTACCGGGGAGTTCCAATCAGCCCCAGCATTTT. Its translation is CASSLPGSSNQPQHF. The whole variable domain, filled in from reference TRBV7-9 and TRBJ1-5, reads DTGVSQNPRHKITKRGQNVTFRCDPISEHNRLYWYRQTLGQGPEFLTYFQNEAQLEKSRLLSDRFSAERPKGSFSTLEIQRTEQGDSAMYLCASSLPGSSNQPQHFGDGTRLSIL.

A single count supports this clone. The chain links TRBV19 to TRBJ2-7; possibly TRBD1 for D (6 bases). The CDR3 spans 14 residues. Germline loops: CDR1 LNHDA, CDR2 SQIVND (reference sequence). Trimming removed 3 bases at V and 2 bases at J, with 11 bases between. CDR3 in DNA: TGTGCCAGTAGTATGGTCGCAGGGGCCTACGAGCAGTACTTC. This translates into CASSMVAGAYEQYF. Full variable domain (remainder filled in from reference TRBV19 and TRBJ2-7): DGGITQSPKYLFRKEGQNVTLSCEQNLNHDAMYWYRQDPGQGLRLIYYSQIVNDFQKGDIAEGYSVSREKKESFPLTVTSAQKNPTAFYLCASSMVAGAYEQYFGPGTRLTVT.

The V and J genes are TRBV9 and TRBJ1-1; D gene unclear. Germline values: CDR1 SGDLS, CDR2 YYNGEE. The CDR3 totals 14 residues. V lost 4 bases and J lost 5, with 15 bases in between. The CDR3 reads CASSPSWSNTEAFF. The CDR3 DNA sequence: TGTGCCAGCAGCCCCTCATGGTCGAATACTGAAGCTTTCTTT.

This chain connects TRBV4-1 to TRBJ1-2; no firm D call. Germline V gene data show CDR1 as MGHRA and CDR2 as YSYEKL. The CDR3 has 14 amino acids. Trimming cost V 2 bases and J 5 bases, with 12 bases left between them. The CDR3 region is CASSQTQVGYGYTF. The CDR3 coding sequence is TGCGCCAGCAGCCAAACGCAGGTTGGGTATGGCTACACCTTC.

As concerns this clone: Its ends do not fully match the called genes, so a read error is possible. V gene TRBV7-7 combines with J gene TRBJ2-2, with 8 bases matching TRBD1. Per the germline V gene, CDR1 is SSHAT and CDR2 is FNYEAQ (reference sequence). The CDR3 contains 15 residues. The CDR3 here is CASSTGGRYTGELFF. In DNA, the CDR3 is TGTGCTAGCAGCACAGGGGGTCGGTACACCGGGGAGCTGTTTTTT. The variable domain in full, with the rest retrieved from reference TRBV7-7 and TRBJ2-2, is GAGVSQSPRYKVTKRGQDVTLRCDPISSHATLYWYQQALGQGPEFLTYFNYEAQPDKSGLPSDRFSAERPEGSISTLTIQRTEQRDSAMYRCASSTGGRYTGELFFGEGSRLTVL.